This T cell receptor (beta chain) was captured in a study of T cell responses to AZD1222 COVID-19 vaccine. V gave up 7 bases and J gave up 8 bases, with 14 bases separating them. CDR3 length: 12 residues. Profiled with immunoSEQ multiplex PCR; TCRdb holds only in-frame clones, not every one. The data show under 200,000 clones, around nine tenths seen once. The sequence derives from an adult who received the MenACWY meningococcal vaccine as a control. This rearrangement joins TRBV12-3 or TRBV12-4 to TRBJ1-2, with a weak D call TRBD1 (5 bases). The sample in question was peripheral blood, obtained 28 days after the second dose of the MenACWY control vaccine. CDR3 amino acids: CASTGRGLGYTF. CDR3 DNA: TGTGCCAGCACGGGGCGCGGGTTAGGCTACACCTTC.